Given below is one T cell receptor beta chain in context. Its antigen remains unknown. The data derive from a study of blood T cells in healthy people across ages. Together with a sample-barcoded 5' primer, a J-beta primer mix was included in a second PCR lasting about 7 to 11 cycles. TCRdb called the 5' RACE reads again in MiXCR, with one record for every CDR3 protein. The sample carries 700,000 to 800,000 distinct CDR3 sequences, 40% to 45% recorded once. Overall study findings and caveats: Aged donors had fewer naive CD4+ cells and lower diversity than long-lived donors. As naive T cell percentage varied, TCR beta diversity correlated strongly with it.

CDR3 length: 18 residues. The ends lost 3 bases at V and 13 bases at J; junction bases unmatched: 20. CDR1 and CDR2 (germline): LGHNA, YNFKEQ. It was about 9.4 milliliters of peripheral blood that were drawn from each donor. Per-sample yields of isolated PBMCs were at least 6 million. The source of this sequence is a woman in her fifties or sixties in good health. Material: blood. The chain combines TRBV4-2 with TRBJ2-4; 11 positions match TRBD2. CDR3 bases: TGTGCCAGCAGCCAGAGAGGGGGTGGGCCTAGCGGGAGGAATGAGCAGTACTTC. Its translation is CASSQRGGGPSGRNEQYF.